The source of this T cell receptor (beta chain) is a study of T-cell memory formation after mild COVID-19. Findings of the study overall: Those CD4+ clones that contracted were mainly in CM and EM (CD8+ ones in EMRA). Some clones that responded were present in memory (sampled pre-infection), which suggests cross-reactive memory joined. Later expanders leaned toward CD4+, whereas clones contracting from day 15 to 85 were balanced CD4/CD8.

CDR1 and CDR2 from the germline V gene are LGHDT and YNNKEL (reference sequence). The V gene end was trimmed by 6 bases and the J gene end by 4 bases; junction bases not matched to a gene: 6. The CDR3 spans 14 residues. This clonotype came up many times. Its antigen is still unknown. TCRdb reanalysed the 5' RACE reads using MiXCR and keeps one entry per CDR3 protein. Among 400,000 to 500,000 distinct CDR3 sequences listed, roughly 17% were seen once. This TCR was recovered from a man aged 18 to 29 who had mild COVID-19 (a few samples of this study predate the infection). Cell type and time point are not known. Sequenced input: PBMCs or a T cell subset sorted from them (not recorded which). The chain couples TRBV3-1 to TRBJ1-1; 9 bases fit TRBD1. DNA for the CDR3: TGTGCCAGCAGACAGACAGGGGGTGGCACTGAAGCTTTCTTT. It encodes CASRQTGGGTEAFF.